The 13 T cell receptor beta chains in this list originate from one sample, sequenced in a study of blood T cells in healthy people across ages (dated by TCRdb to between 2014 and 2017). The receptor library was made with 5' RACE. The instrument given in TCRdb is Illumina HiSeq 2500. A second PCR of 7 to 11 cycles was performed with a sample-barcoded 5' primer and a J-beta primer mix. Starting from the raw public reads, TCRdb applied fastp trimming at Q25, assembled clones with MiXCR and retained in-frame beta chains. Each entry merges the rows of one CDR3 protein and shows their most common DNA and genes. The sample table shows approximately 900,000 distinct CDR3 sequences, and around 48% are seen once. Of the sample, 13% falls within the top ten clones. The specimen sequenced was blood. The receptor source for this set is a man aged 30 to 39 in good health.

The J gene is TRBJ2-1, the V gene TRBV25-1, with D possibly being TRBD1 (6 bases). Deletions cut 1 base from V and 4 bases from J, with 11 bases between. CDR3 size: 15 residues. Germline V gives CDR1 MGHDK, CDR2 SYGVNS. The CDR3: CASSESPTGYNEQFF. The DNA for the CDR3 is TGTGCCAGCAGTGAATCCCCGACAGGTTACAATGAGCAGTTCTTC. Full variable domain (rest looked up from reference TRBV25-1 and TRBJ2-1): EADIYQTPRYLVIGTGKKITLECSQTMGHDKMYWYQQDPGMELHLIHYSYGVNSTEKGDLSSESTVSRIRTEHFPLTLESARPSHTSQYLCASSESPTGYNEQFFGPGTRLTVL.

This chain uses TRBV21-1 with TRBJ2-7. TRBV21-1 is deemed a pseudogene. The CDR3 runs 16 residues. In DNA form, the CDR3 reads TGTGCCAGTATCAACCTTCTGGACGGACCTACCTACGAGCAGTACTTC. Its protein is CASINLLDGPTYEQYF.

The CDR3 reads CSAYGGFGTDTQYF. CDR3 bases: TGCAGTGCCTACGGGGGATTCGGCACAGATACGCAGTATTTT. This chain connects TRBV20-1 to TRBJ2-3; D may be TRBD2 (6 bases). Per germline, CDR1 DFQATT and CDR2 SNEGSKA (reference sequence). V dropped 6 bases and J dropped 1 base, with 14 bases sitting between them. The CDR3 loop spans 14 amino acids.

The chain links TRBV6-2 or TRBV6-3 to TRBJ1-1; D remains ambiguous. The CDR3 runs 16 residues. The germline CDR1 and CDR2 sequences are MNHEY and SVGEGT. The V end lost 1 base, the J end lost 0 bases, and 12 bases lay between the germline ends. The CDR3 sequence: CASSYFQASMNTEAFF. The CDR3 region has the DNA TGTGCCAGCAGTTACTTCCAGGCGTCCATGAACACTGAAGCTTTCTTT.

This chain joins TRBV7-2 and TRBJ2-1, with 7 nucleotides matching TRBD2. This CDR3 region has 15 residues. Germline trimming cut 5 bases from V and 12 bases from J; bases unmatched to any gene: 16. Germline V gene lookup returns CDR1 SGHTA and CDR2 FQGNSA. CDR3 DNA: TGTGCCAGCAGCCCGTTGGGGACGGGAGGAGGTGGGCAGTTCTTC. This gives the protein CASSPLGTGGGGQFF.

This clonotype was detected only a few times. The chain recombines TRBV7-2 with TRBJ2-5; TRBD2 matches 7 bases. Germline V CDR1 and CDR2: SGHTA, FQGNSA. V shed 5 bases and J 5 bases; nucleotides not matched to a gene: 8. There are 14 residues in the CDR3. This CDR3 is CASSVQTSRETQYF. CDR3 DNA sequence: TGTGCCAGCAGCGTCCAGACTAGCCGGGAGACCCAGTACTTC.

The J gene is TRBJ2-1, the V gene TRBV20-1; 9 bases fit TRBD2. CDR1 is DFQATT, CDR2 SNEGSKA, per germline (reference sequence). CDR3 size: 13 residues. After removal of 6 bases from V and 6 bases from J, the junction contained 6 bases not matched to a gene. In DNA, the CDR3 is TGCAGTGCCACGGGACTAGCTATCAATGAGCAGTTCTTC. It yields the protein CSATGLAINEQFF.

V usage is TRBV18 and J usage is TRBJ2-7; D remains ambiguous. V lost 3 bases, J lost 0 bases, and 18 bases lay in between. CDR1 is KGHSH and CDR2 is LQKENI in the germline V gene. The length of the CDR3 is 17 residues. The CDR3 spells CASSPQPRDFLSYEQYF. The CDR3 region has the DNA TGTGCCAGCTCACCCCAGCCGCGTGACTTCCTCTCCTACGAGCAGTACTTC.

This sequence joins TRBV5-1 and TRBJ2-5; D perhaps matches TRBD1 (5 bases). V gave up 5 bases and J gave up 2 bases, with 16 bases separating them. Germline lookup yields CDR1 SGHRS and CDR2 YFSETQ. There are 15 residues in the CDR3. CDR3 coding DNA: TGCGCCAGCAGACGGACACGTACCTTGCAAGAGACCCAGTACTTC. This gives the protein CASRRTRTLQETQYF. Full variable domain (remainder filled in from reference TRBV5-1 and TRBJ2-5): KAGVTQTPRYLIKTRGQQVTLSCSPISGHRSVSWYQQTPGQGLQFLFEYFSETQRNKGNFPGRFSGRQFSNSRSEMNVSTLELGDSALYLCASRRTRTLQETQYFGPGTRLLVL.

The rearrangement links TRBV12-3 or TRBV12-4 to TRBJ1-2, with unresolved D. The CDR3 is made up of 13 amino acids. Trimming took off 0 bases at V and 7 bases at J, with 9 bases between the two ends. CDR3 coding DNA: TGTGCCAGCAGTTTAGCCCAGGCGGGTGGCTACACCTTC. This codes for CASSLAQAGGYTF.

This clonotype was detected many times. A junction end diverges from the germline sequence, so it may reflect a read error. The chain employs TRBV4-1 and TRBJ2-1; D ambiguous. The CDR3 has 12 amino acids. Germline V gene data show CDR1 as MGHRA and CDR2 as YSYEKL. The CDR3 protein is CASSQDRNEQFF. The CDR3, as DNA: TGTGCCAGCAGCCAAGATCGCAATGAGCAGTTCTTC.

Worth noting for this clonotype: Its ends do not fully match the called genes, so a read error is possible. The chain employs TRBV6-2 or TRBV6-3 and TRBJ2-2; D may match TRBD1 or TRBD2 (5 bases each). Germline V gives CDR1 MNHEY, CDR2 SVGEGT. There are 17 residues in the CDR3. The CDR3 region has the DNA TGTACCAGCAGTTACAGGATGGGGACGGCGTTAGCCGGGGAGCTGTTTTTT. Its translation is CTSSYRMGTALAGELFF.

The chain is built from TRBV20-1 and TRBJ1-1; tentatively, D is TRBD1 (5 bases). Germline CDR1 is DFQATT and CDR2 is SNEGSKA (reference sequence). Trimming shortened V by 6 bases and J by 8 bases, and 10 bases separated the two germline ends. The CDR3 extends over 10 amino acids. CDR3 DNA: TGCAGTGCGCGCAGGGCAGAAGCTTTCTTT. Translated, it gives CSARRAEAFF.